This TCR beta chain was documented in a study of blood T cell repertoires in COVID-19. Across the study: Acute and convalescent COVID-19 specimens originated in the United States, Italy and Spain. T cells, B-cell-depleted T cells, or PBMCs provided the cDNA or gDNA that served as material.

Authors' data handling: Nucleated cell counts were estimated from reference gene primer amplification. Data came from immunoSEQ multiplex PCR; TCRdb stores just in-frame clones and leaves some out. The V and J calls and clone size are taken from that table; D and trimming were inferred from the DNA. Altogether 84,000 or so clones are present, around 80% being singletons, with the ten largest covering over 35%. V was pared by 0 bases and J by 2 bases, with 14 bases of the junction left unmatched. From germline, CDR1 is SGDLS and CDR2 YYNGEE. This CDR3 is built from 19 residues. The chain carries TRBV9 and TRBJ2-1; 7 positions match TRBD1. The clonotype comes from a man at least 80 years old with active or convalescent COVID-19. Material for sequencing was peripheral blood. The CDR3 loop reads CASSVDPSVAGGAYNEQFF. CDR3 bases: TGTGCCAGCAGCGTAGACCCCTCGGTAGCAGGGGGTGCCTACAATGAGCAGTTCTTC.